This T cell receptor beta chain originates from a study of blood T cell repertoires in COVID-19. Clones were sequenced by immunoSEQ multiplex PCR, and TCRdb holds only the in-frame ones, with some missing. The data show approximately 72,000 clones, roughly 85% seen once. CDR3 length: 14 amino acids. Looked up from germline, CDR1 is SGHDN and CDR2 is FVKESK. The V gene lost 4 bases and the J gene lost 4 bases, with 11 bases spanning the gap. Material: peripheral blood. The TCR sequence derives from a man in his forties or fifties with acute or convalescent COVID-19. This chain connects TRBV14 to TRBJ1-3, with D tentatively TRBD1 (6 bases). CDR3 bases: TGTGCCAGCAGCCGAGGGGACACAGGAAACACCATATATTTT. This encodes CASSRGDTGNTIYF.